These T cell receptor beta chains were read from a single sample in a study of tumor-infiltrating lymphocytes in primary liver carcinoma. TCRdb called the multiplex PCR reads again in MiXCR, with one record for every CDR3 protein. The data show some 180,000 distinct CDR3 sequences, around 81% seen once. Sequenced sample: tumor tissue from primary liver carcinoma. The receptors derive from a man aged 35 to 55 with primary liver carcinoma and hepatitis B virus infection. Both conserved end residues are part of each CDR3. A D gene is named only where the DNA matches it firmly. The size of a clone is reported for some rows only, either as once, few or many, or as a class for expanded clones.

TRBV6-2/TRBV6-3,-,once,TRBJ2-6,TGTGCAAGCAAGGGCAGGTTTCCTTCAAGGGCCAACATCCTGACTTTC,CASKGRFPSRANILTF
TRBV19,-,-,TRBJ2-3,TGTGCCAGTTGTCCCAGAGACAGGATCAGCACAGATACGCAGTATTTT,CASCPRDRISTDTQYF
TRBV30,-,-,TRBJ1-2,TGTGTCTGGAGGGCGACAGGTGACTATGGCTACACCTTT,CVWRATGDYGYTF
TRBV6-5,-,-,TRBJ2-5,TGTACCAGCAGGCTCAACTCCGGGACGGAAGAGACCAAGTACTTC,CTSRLNSGTEETKYF
TRBV6-1,-,-,TRBJ2-5,TGTACCAGCATCCCCTCTTGGTGGAGTCAAGAGACCCAGTACTTC,CTSIPSWWSQETQYF
TRBV29-1,-,-,TRBJ1-1,TGCAGCGTTGAACTTGGTCTCATGAACAATGAAGCTTTCTTT,CSVELGLMNNEAFF
TRBV5-5,TRBD1,-,TRBJ2-2,TGTGTCAGCAGCTTGGCACCAGGGGGATTAACCGGGGAGCTGTTTTTT,CVSSLAPGGLTGELFF
TRBV6-6,-,-,TRBJ1-1,TGTGCCAGCATATCCCCAGGGGACACTGAAGCTTTCTTT,CASISPGDTEAFF
TRBV10-2,-,-,TRBJ2-3,TGCGCCAGCAGTATTGAACTCCCGAGAAGCACAGATACGCAGTATTTT,CASSIELPRSTDTQYF
TRBV4-3,TRBD2,-,TRBJ2-1,TGCGCCAACAGCCAGGACCTAGCGGGAGCTTCTTACAATGAGCAGTTCTTC,CANSQDLAGASYNEQFF
TRBV29-1,-,-,TRBJ2-2,TGCAGCGCCGAACGGTACACCGTGGAGTTGTTTTTT,CSAERYTVELFF
TRBV6-2/TRBV6-3,-,-,TRBJ2-7,TGTGCCAGCATTCAGACCGGGATTAGCGTCGAGCAGTACTTC,CASIQTGISVEQYF
TRBV11-2,-,-,TRBJ2-3,TGTGCCAGCAGTAGAAGAAGTACAGGGAATACAGATACGCGGTATTTT,CASSRRSTGNTDTRYF
TRBV5-1,TRBD1,-,TRBJ2-3,TGCGCCAGCAGCTCTGGACAGGGGGGCAGGAGCACAGATATGCAGTATTTT,CASSSGQGGRSTDMQYF
TRBV1,-,-,TRBJ2-5,TGCACCAGCCGTCACGACATAGAAGAGACCCAGTACTTC,CTSRHDIEETQYF
TRBV11-1,-,-,TRBJ2-1,TGTACCAGCAGCTTAGTGCTCGGAGGGCGGCGGTTCTTC,CTSSLVLGGRRFF
TRBV29-1,TRBD1,-,TRBJ1-5,TGCAGCGTTAGGACAGGGCTTCATCCCCAGCATTTT,CSVRTGLHPQHF
TRBV12-3/TRBV12-4,TRBD1,-,TRBJ1-1,TGTGCCAGCATTAGACCGGGACAGGGGATCACTGAAGCTATCTTT,CASIRPGQGITEAIF
TRBV14,-,-,TRBJ1-2,TGTGCCAGCAGCACTGGCAGGTCTAACTATGGCTACACCTTC,CASSTGRSNYGYTF
TRBV10-2,-,-,TRBJ1-1,TGCGCCAGTGGTGAAGTAGAAAACACTGACGCTTTCTTT,CASGEVENTDAFF
TRBV7-3,-,-,TRBJ2-1,TGTGCCAGCAGTCCGACGCAGGGGGGGATGAATGAGCAGTTCTTC,CASSPTQGGMNEQFF
TRBV12-3/TRBV12-4,TRBD2,-,TRBJ2-7,TGTGCCAGCAATCCAGCGGGAGTAAGGAACGAGGAGTACTTC,CASNPAGVRNEEYF
TRBV12-3/TRBV12-4,-,-,TRBJ2-5,TGTGCCAGGAGTGGACATAGCGCAGAGACCCAGTACTTC,CARSGHSAETQYF
TRBV29-1,TRBD1,-,TRBJ1-5,TGCAACGTTGGGGAACAGGGGCAACCCCAGCATTTT,CNVGEQGQPQHF
TRBV11-3,-,-,TRBJ2-3,TGTGCCATCAGTCCTGGGGGAGCTGGCACAGATACGCAGTATTTT,CAISPGGAGTDTQYF
TRBV6-2/TRBV6-3,-,-,TRBJ2-1,TGTGCCAGCACTTACGTAGTCTACAACGAGCAGTTCTTC,CASTYVVYNEQFF
TRBV29-1,-,-,TRBJ1-1,TGCGGCCTTGAGGACAGCAGCAACACTGAAGCTTTCTTT,CGLEDSSNTEAFF
TRBV6-1,-,-,TRBJ1-2,TGTGCCAGCAGTGAAATTCGGGATAACTATGACTACACTTTC,CASSEIRDNYDYTF
TRBV11-3,-,once,TRBJ1-5,TGTGCCAGCAGCCTAGATCTGGGAGTGACTCAGCACCAGCATTTT,CASSLDLGVTQHQHF
TRBV29-1,-,-,TRBJ2-7,TGCAGCGGGGGGAGTAGGGGGTTCAATGAGCAGTACTTC,CSGGSRGFNEQYF
TRBV5-1,-,once,TRBJ2-3,TGCGCCAGCAGCAACCCTGGTGGAACGGGGGCAGATAAGCAGTATTTT,CASSNPGGTGADKQYF
TRBV29-1,-,-,TRBJ1-1,TGCAGCGTTGACCCTGCCCCCGGAGCTTTCTTT,CSVDPAPGAFF
TRBV29-1,-,-,TRBJ1-1,TGCAGCGTTCTTCCGGGGTGGGGGATGATCACTGAAGTTTTCTTT,CSVLPGWGMITEVFF
TRBV5-1,-,-,TRBJ2-1,TGCGCCAGCAGCTACTTGGGGTACAATGGGCAGTTCTTC,CASSYLGYNGQFF
TRBV6-5,-,-,TRBJ2-1,TGTGCCAGCAGTACCTCGGCCGGGAAGTACAATGAGCAGTTCTTC,CASSTSAGKYNEQFF
TRBV11-3,TRBD1,-,TRBJ1-2,TGTGCCAGCAGCCCGACGGGACAGTCCTCATCCAACTCCGGCTACACCTTC,CASSPTGQSSSNSGYTF
TRBV7-9,-,-,TRBJ2-6,TGTGCCAGCAGCTTAACGCCAGGGGCCCCTGGGGCCAACGTCCTGACTTTC,CASSLTPGAPGANVLTF
TRBV6-5,-,few,TRBJ1-2,TGTGCTAGCAGTTCCGGGGTCGGGGTCGTCATCTATGGGTACACCTTC,CASSSGVGVVIYGYTF
TRBV29-1,-,-,TRBJ1-2,TGCAGCGTTCCGGCGGCCTCGGCGGACGACTACACCTTC,CSVPAASADDYTF
TRBV11-1,-,-,TRBJ1-6,TGTGCCAGCAGCAGGAGACTGGTTTCACCCCTCTACTTT,CASSRRLVSPLYF
TRBV5-5,-,-,TRBJ1-3,TGTGCCAGCAGCTTGTTTATCTCTGTAAACACCATATATTTT,CASSLFISVNTIYF
TRBV10-2,-,medium-sized,TRBJ2-1,TGCGCCAGCAGCAGGGCAAACAATGAGCAGTTCTTC,CASSRANNEQFF
TRBV11-2,-,-,TRBJ2-7,TGTGCCAGCAGTCCCGAGGACTACGAGCAGTATTTC,CASSPEDYEQYF
TRBV5-6,TRBD2,-,TRBJ2-5,TGTACCGGCACCCAGACTAGCGGGAGGGCCGGGACCCAGTACTTC,CTGTQTSGRAGTQYF
TRBV6-2/TRBV6-3,TRBD1,-,TRBJ2-7,TGTGCCAGCAGTCTCCGAGACAGGGCCCAGGAGCAGTACTTC,CASSLRDRAQEQYF